The 19 T cell receptor beta chains reported below all come from one sample, sequenced in a study of shared clonotypes between healthy human individuals. Clones were sequenced by immunoSEQ multiplex PCR, and TCRdb holds only the in-frame ones, with some missing. The data contain about 980,000 clones, around three quarters of them singletons. Sequenced sample: memory CD4+ T cells sorted from blood. Specified subset: CD45RA-negative fraction. These TCRs come from a man aged 18 to 30 in good health.

This sequence joins TRBV15 and TRBJ2-7, with no clear D. The CDR3 length is 15 residues. The germline gives CDR1 LNHNV, CDR2 YYDKDF (reference sequence). V was clipped by 0 bases and J by 1 base, with 10 bases between them. CDR3: CATSRDRYGSYEQYF. In DNA, the CDR3 is TGTGCCACCAGCAGAGATCGGTACGGATCCTACGAGCAGTACTTC. Full variable domain (remainder filled in from reference TRBV15 and TRBJ2-7): DAMVIQNPRYQVTQFGKPVTLSCSQTLNHNVMYWYQQKSSQAPKLLFHYYDKDFNNEADTPDNFQSRRPNTSFCFLDIRSPGLGDTAMYLCATSRDRYGSYEQYFGPGTRLTVT.

Concerning this clone itself: Other nucleotide sequences in the sample specify the same CDR3. The chain joins TRBV5-1 to TRBJ1-2, with unresolved D. CDR1 SGHRS and CDR2 YFSETQ come from the germline V gene. The CDR3 has 13 residues. Trimming cost V 0 bases and J 2 bases, with 5 bases left between them. The CDR3 nucleotides are TGCGCCAGCAGCTTGGGTCCGAACTATGGCTACACCTTC. Protein: CASSLGPNYGYTF.

As regards this clone: The identical CDR3 is also encoded by other nucleotide sequences in the sample. The rearrangement links TRBV11-3 to TRBJ2-3; D remains ambiguous. Germline V lookup: CDR1 SGHNT, CDR2 YENEEA. The CDR3 runs to 13 residues. Trimming shortened V by 1 base and J by 1 base, and 3 bases separated the two germline ends. The CDR3 coding sequence is TGTGCCAGCAGCTTAGGGGGCACAGATACGCAGTATTTT. It is translated as CASSLGGTDTQYF.

On this clone: This clone may be a read error of a much larger clone one base away. The sample has other DNA sequences that encode this CDR3 too. The chain has TRBV7-2 and TRBJ2-7, with 9 nucleotides matching TRBD1. After removal of 5 bases from V and 4 bases from J, the junction contained 12 bases not matched to a gene. The CDR3 sequence is 16 residues long. Germline loops: CDR1 SGHTA, CDR2 FQGNSA. The CDR3 reads CASSIHTGGIYYEQYF. DNA for the CDR3: TGTGCCAGCAGCATCCATACAGGGGGCATATATTACGAGCAGTACTTC.

This clone was recorded once. This chain joins TRBV10-3 and TRBJ2-5; D is perhaps TRBD2 (5 bases). The CDR3 runs 14 residues. The V gene's germline CDR1 is ENHRY and CDR2 SYGVKD. V lost 2 bases and J lost 4, with 11 bases in between. The CDR3 DNA follows: TGTGCCATCAGTGAGACGGACTTAGGAGAGACCCAGTACTTC. Its protein product is CAISETDLGETQYF.

As concerns this clone: Other DNA sequences in the sample encode the same CDR3. V is TRBV7-9 and J is TRBJ2-7; D not resolved. The length of the CDR3 is 14 residues. Germline CDR1 reads SEHNR; CDR2 reads FQNEAQ (reference sequence). V lost 1 base, J lost 3 bases, and 10 bases lay in between. The CDR3 coding sequence is TGTGCCAGCAGCTTAGAGGGTAGCCGCTACGAGCAGTACTTC. Translation: CASSLEGSRYEQYF.

The rearrangement links TRBV5-1 to TRBJ2-7; perhaps TRBD1 as D (6 bases). V shed 3 bases and J shed 1 base, with 11 bases lying between them. This CDR3 is built from 14 residues. The germline V gene encodes CDR1 SGHRS and CDR2 YFSETQ. The CDR3 here is CASSSVGASYEQYF. The CDR3 region has the DNA TGCGCCAGCAGCTCGGTGGGGGCTTCCTACGAGCAGTACTTC.

The J gene is TRBJ2-2, the V gene TRBV7-2, with 10 bases fitting TRBD2. The CDR3 has 17 amino acids. Per the germline V gene, CDR1 is SGHTA and CDR2 is FQGNSA. With V trimmed by 5 bases and J by 4 bases, 10 bases remained unmatched. CDR3: CASSPTPSGGFTGELFF. The CDR3, as DNA: TGTGCCAGCAGCCCAACTCCTAGCGGGGGATTCACCGGGGAGCTGTTTTTT.

A word on this clone: Other DNA sequences from this sample encode an identical CDR3 as well. The chain couples TRBV18 to TRBJ1-1; a weak D match, TRBD1 (6 bases). The CDR3 contains 14 residues. The V gene's germline CDR1 is KGHSH and CDR2 LQKENI. Trimming shortened V by 3 bases and J by 4 bases, and 12 bases separated the two germline ends. The CDR3 loop is CASSPLDSSTEAFF. The CDR3 nucleotides are TGTGCCAGCTCACCCCTGGACAGTAGCACTGAAGCTTTCTTT.

This clone was counted between two and nine times. This sequence joins TRBV5-5 and TRBJ2-7; D ambiguous. The CDR3 runs 15 residues. Trimming stripped 1 base from V and 0 bases from J, with 11 bases between. Germline CDR1 and CDR2: SGHKS and YYEKEE (reference sequence). The CDR3 coding sequence is TGTGCCAGCAGCTTGCGAGACGCTTACTCCTACGAGCAGTACTTC. This translates into CASSLRDAYSYEQYF.

This chain joins TRBV7-8 and TRBJ2-3; 7 positions agree with TRBD2. CDR3 length: 18 amino acids. The ends lost 5 bases at V and 2 bases at J; junction bases unmatched: 16. Germline V gives CDR1 SGHVS, CDR2 FQNEAQ. CDR3 region: CASSPSWGLRENTDTQYF. CDR3 DNA: TGTGCCAGCAGCCCTTCGTGGGGGTTGCGGGAGAACACAGATACGCAGTATTTT.

This clone was detected a few times. The chain couples TRBV7-6 to TRBJ2-5, with 10 bases fitting TRBD2. The CDR3 covers 15 residues. Trimming at V came to 5 bases and at J to 7 bases, leaving 10 bases not matched to a gene. Germline-derived CDR1 and CDR2 are SGHVS and FNYEAQ. Here the CDR3 reads CASSRAPSGGVTQYF. The CDR3 nucleotides are TGTGCCAGCAGCCGAGCGCCTAGCGGGGGTGTGACCCAGTACTTC. Filled out from reference TRBV7-6 and TRBJ2-5, the complete variable domain reads GAGVSQSPRYKVTKRGQDVALRCDPISGHVSLYWYRQALGQGPEFLTYFNYEAQQDKSGLPNDRFSAERPEGSISTLTIQRTEQRDSAMYRCASSRAPSGGVTQYFGPGTRLLVL.

Concerning this clone itself: A much bigger clone sits one base away, suggesting this may be a read error. The chain has TRBV6-6 and TRBJ2-7; 9 positions match TRBD1. The CDR3 has 13 amino acids. Germline loops: CDR1 MNHNY, CDR2 SVGAGI (reference sequence). With V trimmed by 5 bases and J by 3 bases, 2 bases remained unmatched. The CDR3 spells CASSPTGGYEQYF. The CDR3 coding sequence is TGTGCCAGCAGTCCGACAGGGGGCTACGAGCAGTACTTC.

V and J are TRBV28 and TRBJ1-5; D uncertain. The CDR3 length is 19 residues. V lost 5 bases and J 0 bases, leaving 23 bases between the germline ends. CDR1 and CDR2 from the germline V gene are MDHEN and SYDVKM. The CDR3 reads CASSPYPSFRAYSNQPQHF. DNA of the CDR3: TGTGCCAGCAGTCCTTACCCCTCCTTTCGGGCCTATAGCAATCAGCCCCAGCATTTT. The entire variable domain, with the rest obtained from reference TRBV28 and TRBJ1-5, is as follows: DVKVTQSSRYLVKRTGEKVFLECVQDMDHENMFWYRQDPGLGLRLIYFSYDVKMKEKGDIPEGYSVSREKKERFSLILESASTNQTSMYLCASSPYPSFRAYSNQPQHFGDGTRLSIL.

V and J are TRBV13 and TRBJ2-7, with a tentative D call TRBD1 (6 bases). Trimming removed 3 bases from V and 5 bases from J, with 14 bases in between. The CDR3 has 14 amino acids. CDR1 is PRHDT and CDR2 is FYEKMQ in the germline V gene (reference sequence). The CDR3 DNA reads TGTGCCAGCAGCTTGGGGGCGGTATTGAACGAGCAGTACTTC. It specifies CASSLGAVLNEQYF.

V is TRBV19 and J is TRBJ2-1, with D possibly being TRBD2 (6 bases). The CDR3 totals 14 residues. Trimming took 8 bases from V and 9 from J, leaving 20 bases between them. Germline loops: CDR1 LNHDA, CDR2 SQIVND (reference sequence). The CDR3 DNA reads TGTGCCAGTCGATCCGGGACTGCCGCGACTGAGCAGTTCTTC. As protein: CASRSGTAATEQFF.

The gene calls are TRBV6-1 and TRBJ1-1; unclear D gene. The CDR3 contains 13 residues. Germline V gives CDR1 MNHNS, CDR2 SASEGT. V lost 1 base to trimming and J lost 8 bases, with 11 bases between them. The DNA of the CDR3 is TGTGCCAGCAGTGAAGTGGGAAGGCTAGAAGCTTTCTTT. This gives the protein CASSEVGRLEAFF.

On this clone: The same CDR3 can be traced to other DNA sequences in this sample. The chain employs TRBV6-5 and TRBJ2-5, with TRBD1 identical over 7 bases. CDR3 length equals 14 residues. Germline V gene lookup returns CDR1 MNHEY and CDR2 SVGAGI. The V and J ends lost 5 bases and 2 bases, in that order; junction bases with no gene match: 5. The CDR3 DNA sequence: TGTGCCAGCAGTCGAGGACAGGTTCAAGAGACCCAGTACTTC. Protein product: CASSRGQVQETQYF.

This clone was recorded only once. The J gene is TRBJ2-6, the V gene TRBV6-5; 7 bases align to TRBD1. The V segment lost 6 bases and the J segment 0 bases; nucleotides outside the gene matches: 2. This CDR3 contains 15 residues. Germline V gene data show CDR1 as MNHEY and CDR2 as SVGAGI. In DNA, the CDR3 is TGTGCCAGCAGGACAGGGCTCTCTGGGGCCAACGTCCTGACTTTC. Its translation: CASRTGLSGANVLTF.